This T cell receptor (beta chain) came from a study of beta chain features in type 1 diabetes. This CDR3 comprises 16 residues. With 1 base removed from V and 5 bases from J, the gap between germline ends came to 17 bases. In germline, CDR1 is SGHTA, CDR2 FQGNSA. The authors reverse transcribed all of the isolated RNA, so sequencing captured expressed TCRB transcripts. Naive, central memory and regulatory T cell samples yielded about 3.57 million reads on average. Using immunoSEQ multiplex PCR, the repertoire was profiled, and TCRdb retains in-frame clones only, with some absent. Of 970,000 or so clones in the sample, about a sixth were seen once. One heparinised draw, averaging roughly 0.12 L, was taken per donor. This clone was observed a handful of times.

The source material was naive CD4+ T cells from blood. V and J are TRBV7-2 and TRBJ1-1; D is ambiguous. The clonotype was recovered from a woman in her late teens or twenties in good health. The CDR3 loop reads CASSLEGSFRRTEAFF. The DNA for the CDR3 is TGTGCCAGCAGCTTAGAAGGCAGCTTCAGACGGACTGAAGCTTTCTTT.